The present TCR beta chain was sequenced within a study of radiotherapy plus CTLA-4 blockade in lung cancer. About the research overall: Objective response rate was about 20%; disease control rate, approximately 28%. Study results and limitations: Blood saw expansion of tumor-derived TCR clones after radiotherapy plus ipilimumab.

With regard to this clone: Antigen unknown.

The CDR3 contains 14 residues. CDR1 is SGHRS, CDR2 YFSETQ, per germline. The germline V and J ends were trimmed by 6 bases and 2 bases, with 13 bases remaining between them. Patients had chemo-refractory metastatic non-small-cell lung cancer and received focal radiation plus CTLA-4 blockade that used ipilimumab. Generated by immunoSEQ multiplex PCR, the TCRdb table keeps only in-frame clones and is missing some. This table holds approximately 57,000 clones, approximately 84% found once. The chain uses TRBV5-1 and TRBJ2-3; D might be TRBD2 (5 bases). Sample: peripheral blood, taken from a patient treated with radiotherapy plus ipilimumab. The receptor was derived from a human donor with non-small cell lung cancer whose response to radiotherapy plus ipilimumab could not be evaluated. CDR3 region: CASTITGVTDTQYF. CDR3 sequence (DNA): TGCGCCAGCACCATCACCGGGGTCACAGATACGCAGTATTTT.